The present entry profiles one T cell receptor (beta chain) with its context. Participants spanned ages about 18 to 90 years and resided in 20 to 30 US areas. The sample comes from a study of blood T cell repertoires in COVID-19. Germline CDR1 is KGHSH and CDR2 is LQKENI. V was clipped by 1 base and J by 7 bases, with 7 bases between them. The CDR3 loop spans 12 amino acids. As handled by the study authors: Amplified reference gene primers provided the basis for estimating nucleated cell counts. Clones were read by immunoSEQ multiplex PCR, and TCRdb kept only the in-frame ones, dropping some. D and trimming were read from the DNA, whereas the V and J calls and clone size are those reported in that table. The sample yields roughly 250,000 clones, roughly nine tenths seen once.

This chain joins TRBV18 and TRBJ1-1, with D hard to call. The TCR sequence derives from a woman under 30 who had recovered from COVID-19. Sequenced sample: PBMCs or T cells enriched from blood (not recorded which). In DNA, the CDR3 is TGTGCCAGCTCACCACGAACTGTTGAAGCTTTCTTT. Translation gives CASSPRTVEAFF.